The clone carrying this TCR beta chain was seen only a few times. Antigen unknown. V lost 2 bases to trimming and J lost 4 bases, with 19 bases between them. Germline V gives CDR1 SGDLS, CDR2 YYNGEE. The CDR3 totals 17 residues. This sample is part of a study of blood T cells in healthy people across ages. Points from the study as a whole: The percentage of naive T cells correlated strongly with TCR beta diversity. Unsorted PBMCs ruled out conclusive naive versus antigen-experienced comparison. Greater diversity and more naive CD4+ cells were seen in long-lived donors than in aged donors.

A second PCR of 7 to 11 cycles used a sample-barcoded 5' primer and a J-beta primer mix. MiXCR, run by TCRdb on the 5' RACE reads, gives a single entry per CDR3 protein. The data show 1.5 million to 2 million distinct CDR3 sequences, roughly 28% seen once. Samples had at least 7 million PBMCs isolated from them. The rearrangement joins TRBV9 to TRBJ2-1, with D possibly TRBD1 on 7 matching bases. The origin of this receptor is a woman aged 25 to 45 in good health. Sequencing was performed on blood. CDR3 sequence (DNA): TGTGCCAGCAGCGTCTCCCAGGGGGGAGTGAAATACAATGAGCAGTTCTTC. Translating gives CASSVSQGGVKYNEQFF.